Sequencing of this T cell receptor beta chain was carried out in a study of T cells after yellow fever vaccination. TCRdb analysed the 5' RACE reads with MiXCR anew, one entry per CDR3 protein. The top ten hold 3% to 4% of the sample, which has 300,000 to 350,000 distinct CDR3 sequences, around 11% seen once. CDR1 and CDR2 from the germline V gene are SGHKS and YYEKEE (reference sequence). The length of the CDR3 is 15 residues. Trimming removed 2 bases from V and 0 bases from J; junction bases left unmatched: 5. The TCR was taken from a young man who received the YFV17D yellow fever vaccine. Sequenced here: CD4+ T cells sorted from PBMCs, sampled 45 days after the yellow fever booster vaccination. This chain joins TRBV5-5 and TRBJ2-7; 7 bases are a match to TRBD1. CDR3 sequence (DNA): TGTGCCAGCAGCTTAGGACAGGTGAGCTCCTACGAGCAGTACTTC. It specifies CASSLGQVSSYEQYF. Full variable domain (remainder filled in from reference TRBV5-5 and TRBJ2-7): DAGVTQSPTHLIKTRGQQVTLRCSPISGHKSVSWYQQVLGQGPQFIFQYYEKEERGRGNFPDRFSARQFPNYSSELNVNALLLGDSALYLCASSLGQVSSYEQYFGPGTRLTVT.